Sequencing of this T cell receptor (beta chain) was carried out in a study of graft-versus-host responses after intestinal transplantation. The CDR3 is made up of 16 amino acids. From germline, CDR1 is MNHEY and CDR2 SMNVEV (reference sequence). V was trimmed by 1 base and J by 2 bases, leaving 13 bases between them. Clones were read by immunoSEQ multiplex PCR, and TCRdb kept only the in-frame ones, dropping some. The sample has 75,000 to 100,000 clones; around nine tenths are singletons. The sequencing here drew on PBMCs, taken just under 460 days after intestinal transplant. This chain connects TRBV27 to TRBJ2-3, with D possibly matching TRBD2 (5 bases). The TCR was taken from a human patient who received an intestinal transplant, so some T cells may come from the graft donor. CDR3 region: CASSLFALAPTDTQYF. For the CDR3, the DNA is TGTGCCAGCAGTTTATTTGCCCTAGCCCCCACAGATACGCAGTATTTT.